This TCR beta chain was sequenced during a study of blood T cell repertoires in COVID-19. Study at large: Sites in the United States, Italy and Spain provided acute and convalescent COVID-19 samples.

In the source study's methods: Estimation of nucleated cell counts was performed using reference gene primer amplification. The repertoire was sequenced with immunoSEQ multiplex PCR; TCRdb's copy has only in-frame clones and lacks some. Clone size and the V and J calls come from that table; the DNA yielded D and trimming. The sample has some 48,000 clones, roughly 87% seen once. The CDR3 totals 13 residues. The V end was cut by 7 bases, the J end by 5 bases, with 12 bases between. The chain employs TRBV12-3 or TRBV12-4 and TRBJ1-5, with D perhaps matching TRBD1 (5 bases). Sequencing was performed on peripheral blood. The sequence derives from a man aged 50-59 years with active COVID-19. The CDR3 DNA is TGTGCCAGCATGCGGGGGATCTATCAGCCCCAGCATTTT. This gives the protein CASMRGIYQPQHF.